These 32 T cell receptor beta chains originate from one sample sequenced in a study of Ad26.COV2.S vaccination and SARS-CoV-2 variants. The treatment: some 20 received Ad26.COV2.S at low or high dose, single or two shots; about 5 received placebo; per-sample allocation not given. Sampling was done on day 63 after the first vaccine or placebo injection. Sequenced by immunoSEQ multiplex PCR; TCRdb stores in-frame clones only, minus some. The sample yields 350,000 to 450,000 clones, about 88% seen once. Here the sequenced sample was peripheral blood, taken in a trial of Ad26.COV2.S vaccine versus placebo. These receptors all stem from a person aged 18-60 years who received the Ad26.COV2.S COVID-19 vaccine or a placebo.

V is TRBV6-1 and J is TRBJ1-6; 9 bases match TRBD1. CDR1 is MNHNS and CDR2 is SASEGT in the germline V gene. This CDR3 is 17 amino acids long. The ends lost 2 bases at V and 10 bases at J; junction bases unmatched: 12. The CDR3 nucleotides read TGTGCCAGCAGTGAAAGGAGGGGGCGGACAGGGGACTCACCCCTCCACTTT. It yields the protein CASSERRGRTGDSPLHF.

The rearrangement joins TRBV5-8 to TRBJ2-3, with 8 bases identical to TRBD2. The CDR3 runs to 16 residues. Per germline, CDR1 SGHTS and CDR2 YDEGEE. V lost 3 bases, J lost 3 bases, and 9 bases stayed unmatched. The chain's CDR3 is CASSYPRGVETDTQYF. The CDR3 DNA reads TGTGCCAGCAGCTATCCGCGGGGGGTGGAGACAGATACGCAGTATTTT.

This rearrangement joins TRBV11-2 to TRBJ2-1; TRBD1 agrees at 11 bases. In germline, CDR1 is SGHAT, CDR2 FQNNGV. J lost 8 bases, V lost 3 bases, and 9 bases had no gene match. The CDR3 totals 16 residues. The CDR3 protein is CASSFPSTGQGDEQFF. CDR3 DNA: TGTGCCAGCAGCTTTCCCTCCACGGGACAGGGGGATGAGCAGTTCTTC.

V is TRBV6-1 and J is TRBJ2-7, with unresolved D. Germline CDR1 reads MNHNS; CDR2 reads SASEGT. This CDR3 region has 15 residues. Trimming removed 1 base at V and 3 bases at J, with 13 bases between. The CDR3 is CASSEGDPKSYEQYF. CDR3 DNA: TGTGCCAGCAGTGAAGGAGATCCGAAGAGCTACGAGCAGTACTTC.

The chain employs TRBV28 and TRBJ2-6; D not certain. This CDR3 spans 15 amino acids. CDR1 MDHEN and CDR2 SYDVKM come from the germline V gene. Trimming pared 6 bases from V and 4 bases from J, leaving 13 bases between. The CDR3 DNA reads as TGTGCCAGCAGGTCCCCCATGCCCGGGGCCAACGTCCTGACTTTC. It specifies CASRSPMPGANVLTF.

In DNA form, the CDR3 reads TGCGCCAGCAGCCAAGGCAGGGGTACCCTCCACGAGCAGTACTTC. Translated: CASSQGRGTLHEQYF. V gene TRBV4-3 combines with J gene TRBJ2-7; weak D call: TRBD1 (6 bases). The CDR3 runs 15 residues. V lost 1 base, J lost 5 bases, and 15 bases lay in between. From germline, CDR1 is LGHNA and CDR2 YSLEER.

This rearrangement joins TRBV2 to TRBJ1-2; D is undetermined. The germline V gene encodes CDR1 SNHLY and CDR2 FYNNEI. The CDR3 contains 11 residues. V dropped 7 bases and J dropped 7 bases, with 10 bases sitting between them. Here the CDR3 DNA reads TGTGCCAGCAACCAATTTTCTGGCTACACCTTC. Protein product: CASNQFSGYTF. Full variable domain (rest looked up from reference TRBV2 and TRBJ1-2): EPEVTQTPSHQVTQMGQEVILRCVPISNHLYFYWYRQILGQKVEFLVSFYNNEISEKSEIFDDQFSVERPDGSNFTLKIRSTKLEDSAMYFCASNQFSGYTFGSGTRLTVV.

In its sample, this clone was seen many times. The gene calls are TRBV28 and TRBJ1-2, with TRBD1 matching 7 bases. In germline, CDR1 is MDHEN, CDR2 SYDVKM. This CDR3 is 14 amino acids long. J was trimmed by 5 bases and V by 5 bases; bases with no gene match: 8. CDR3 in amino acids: CASSTPGGSYGYTF. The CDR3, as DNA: TGTGCCAGCAGTACTCCAGGGGGTTCATATGGCTACACCTTC.

In DNA, the CDR3 is TGTGCCAGCAGTGGGCCGGGACTAGCGGGAGGGATGGACGAGCAGTACTTC. The encoded protein is CASSGPGLAGGMDEQYF. V gene TRBV2 combines with J gene TRBJ2-7; 16 bases match TRBD2. Germline loops: CDR1 SNHLY, CDR2 FYNNEI. The CDR3 spans 17 residues. The ends lost 4 bases at V and 5 bases at J; junction bases unmatched: 8.

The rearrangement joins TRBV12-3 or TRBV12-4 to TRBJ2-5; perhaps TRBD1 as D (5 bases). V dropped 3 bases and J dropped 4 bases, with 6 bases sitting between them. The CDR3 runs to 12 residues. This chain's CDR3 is CASSFRAETQYF. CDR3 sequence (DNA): TGTGCCAGCAGTTTCAGGGCAGAGACCCAGTACTTC.

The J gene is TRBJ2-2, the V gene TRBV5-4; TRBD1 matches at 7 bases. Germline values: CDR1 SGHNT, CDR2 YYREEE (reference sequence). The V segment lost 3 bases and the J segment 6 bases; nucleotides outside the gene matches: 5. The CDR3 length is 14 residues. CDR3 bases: TGTGCCAGCAGCTGGGGACAGATTCCCGGGGAGCTGTTTTTT. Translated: CASSWGQIPGELFF.

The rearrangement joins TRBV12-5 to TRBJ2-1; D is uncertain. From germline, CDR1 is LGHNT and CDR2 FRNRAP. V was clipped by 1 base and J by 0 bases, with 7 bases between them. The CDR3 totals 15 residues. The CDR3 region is CASGLGPPSYNEQFF. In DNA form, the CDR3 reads TGTGCTAGTGGTTTGGGGCCACCCTCCTACAATGAGCAGTTCTTC.

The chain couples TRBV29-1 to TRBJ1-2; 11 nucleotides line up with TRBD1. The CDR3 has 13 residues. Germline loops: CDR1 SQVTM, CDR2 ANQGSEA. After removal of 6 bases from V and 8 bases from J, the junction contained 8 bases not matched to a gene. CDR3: CSVLGQGAGGYTF. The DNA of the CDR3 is TGCAGCGTGCTTGGACAGGGGGCTGGGGGCTACACCTTC.

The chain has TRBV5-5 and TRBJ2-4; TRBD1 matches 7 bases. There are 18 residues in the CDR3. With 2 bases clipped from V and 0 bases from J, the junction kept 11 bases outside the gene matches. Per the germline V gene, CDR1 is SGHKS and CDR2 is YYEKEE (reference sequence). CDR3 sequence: CASSFTPDRHLAKNIQYF. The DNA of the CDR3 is TGTGCCAGCAGCTTCACCCCGGACAGGCACCTAGCCAAAAACATTCAGTACTTC.

The CDR3 here is CASSVRDAPYEQYF. CDR3 sequence (DNA): TGTGCCAGCAGCGTACGGGACGCACCCTACGAGCAGTACTTC. The J gene is TRBJ2-7, the V gene TRBV9; perhaps D is TRBD1 or TRBD2 (5 bases each). CDR3 length: 14 amino acids. Germline CDR1 and CDR2: SGDLS and YYNGEE. Trimming pared 1 base from V and 2 bases from J, leaving 10 bases between.

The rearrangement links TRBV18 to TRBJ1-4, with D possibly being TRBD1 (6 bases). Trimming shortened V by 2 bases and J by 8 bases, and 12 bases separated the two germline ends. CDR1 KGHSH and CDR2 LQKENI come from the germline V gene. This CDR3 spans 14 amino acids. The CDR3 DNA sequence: TGTGCCAGCTCACCAAGCGCGACAGGCGAAAAACTGTTTTTT. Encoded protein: CASSPSATGEKLFF.

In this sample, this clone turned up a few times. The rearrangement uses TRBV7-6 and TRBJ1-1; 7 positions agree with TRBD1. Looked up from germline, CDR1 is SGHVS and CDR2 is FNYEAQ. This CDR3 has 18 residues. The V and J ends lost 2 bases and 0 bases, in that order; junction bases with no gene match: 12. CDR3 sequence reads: CASSLRLTGKTLNTEAFF. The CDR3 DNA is TGTGCCAGCAGCTTACGTCTGACAGGGAAGACCCTGAACACTGAAGCTTTCTTT.

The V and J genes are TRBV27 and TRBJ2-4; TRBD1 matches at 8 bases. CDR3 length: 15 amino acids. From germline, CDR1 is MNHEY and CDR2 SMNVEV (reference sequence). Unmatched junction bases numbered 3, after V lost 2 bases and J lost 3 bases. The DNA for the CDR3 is TGTGCCAGCAGTTTACAGGGGGCGGGCAAAAACATTCAGTACTTC. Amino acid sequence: CASSLQGAGKNIQYF.

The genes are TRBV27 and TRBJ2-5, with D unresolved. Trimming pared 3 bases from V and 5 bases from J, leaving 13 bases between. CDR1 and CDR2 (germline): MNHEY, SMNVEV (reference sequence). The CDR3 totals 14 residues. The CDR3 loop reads CASSFGPVGETQYF. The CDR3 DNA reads TGTGCCAGCAGTTTCGGCCCAGTCGGCGAGACCCAGTACTTC.

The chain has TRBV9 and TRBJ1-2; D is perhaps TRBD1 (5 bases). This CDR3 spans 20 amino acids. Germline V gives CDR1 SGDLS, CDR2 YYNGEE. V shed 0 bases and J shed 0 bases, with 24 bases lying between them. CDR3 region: CASSVDQGMKLSEANYGYTF. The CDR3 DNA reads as TGTGCCAGCAGCGTAGATCAGGGAATGAAGCTTTCGGAGGCTAACTATGGCTACACCTTC.

CDR3 residues: CASSVGQLNSNQPQHF. CDR3 sequence (DNA): TGTGCCAGCAGCGTAGGGCAGCTGAATAGCAATCAGCCCCAGCATTTT. The V and J genes are TRBV2 and TRBJ1-5; D unclear. The CDR3 consists of 16 residues. Germline V gene sequence: CDR1 SNHLY, CDR2 FYNNEI. The V gene lost 6 bases and the J gene lost 0 bases, with 15 bases spanning the gap.

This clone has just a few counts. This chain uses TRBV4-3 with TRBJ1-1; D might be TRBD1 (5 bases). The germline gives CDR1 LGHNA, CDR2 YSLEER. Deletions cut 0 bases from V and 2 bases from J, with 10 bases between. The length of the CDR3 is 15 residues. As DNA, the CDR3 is TGCGCCAGCAGCCAAGATCTGCAGGGTAACACTGAAGCTTTCTTT. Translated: CASSQDLQGNTEAFF.

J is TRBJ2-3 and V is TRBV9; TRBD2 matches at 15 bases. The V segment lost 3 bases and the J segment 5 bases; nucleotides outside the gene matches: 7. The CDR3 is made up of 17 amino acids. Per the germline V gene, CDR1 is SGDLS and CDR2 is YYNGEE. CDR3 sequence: CASSATGTSGRIDTQYF. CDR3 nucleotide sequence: TGTGCCAGCAGCGCCACCGGGACTAGCGGGAGGATAGATACGCAGTATTTT.

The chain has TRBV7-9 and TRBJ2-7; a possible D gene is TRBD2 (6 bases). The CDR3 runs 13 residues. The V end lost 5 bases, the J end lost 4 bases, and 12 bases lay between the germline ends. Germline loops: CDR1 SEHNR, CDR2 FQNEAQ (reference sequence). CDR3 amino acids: CASSETSSYEQYF. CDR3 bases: TGTGCCAGCAGCGAGACTAGTTCATACGAGCAGTACTTC.

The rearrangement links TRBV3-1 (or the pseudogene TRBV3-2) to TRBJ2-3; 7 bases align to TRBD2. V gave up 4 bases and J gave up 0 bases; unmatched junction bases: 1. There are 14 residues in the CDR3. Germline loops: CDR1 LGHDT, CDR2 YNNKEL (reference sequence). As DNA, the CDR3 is TGTGCCAGCAGCCTTAGCGGGAGCACAGATACGCAGTATTTT. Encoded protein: CASSLSGSTDTQYF.

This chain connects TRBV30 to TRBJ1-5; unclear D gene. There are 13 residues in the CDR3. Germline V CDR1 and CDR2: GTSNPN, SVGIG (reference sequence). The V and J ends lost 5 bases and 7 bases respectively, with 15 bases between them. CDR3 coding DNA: TGTGCCTGGGCGGGAGGGATCTGGCAGCCCCAGCATTTT. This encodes CAWAGGIWQPQHF.

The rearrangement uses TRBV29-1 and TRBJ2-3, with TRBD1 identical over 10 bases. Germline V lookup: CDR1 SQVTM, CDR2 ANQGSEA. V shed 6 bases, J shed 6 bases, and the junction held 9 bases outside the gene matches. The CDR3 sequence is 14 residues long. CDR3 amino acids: CSVHRDRGGDTQYF. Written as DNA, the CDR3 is TGCAGCGTACACCGGGACAGGGGTGGGGATACGCAGTATTTT.

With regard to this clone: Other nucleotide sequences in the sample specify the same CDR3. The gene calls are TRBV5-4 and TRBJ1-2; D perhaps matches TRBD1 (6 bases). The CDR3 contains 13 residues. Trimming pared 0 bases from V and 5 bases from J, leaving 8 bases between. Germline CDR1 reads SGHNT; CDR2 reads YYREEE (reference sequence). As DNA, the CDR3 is TGTGCCAGCAGCTTGGACAGGGATTATGGCTACACCTTC. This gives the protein CASSLDRDYGYTF.

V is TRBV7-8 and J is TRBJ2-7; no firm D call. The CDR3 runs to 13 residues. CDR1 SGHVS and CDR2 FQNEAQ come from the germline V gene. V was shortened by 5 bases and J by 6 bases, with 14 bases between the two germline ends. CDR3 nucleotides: TGTGCCAGCAGCCTCCCACCTTCGGTCGAGCAGTACTTC. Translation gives CASSLPPSVEQYF. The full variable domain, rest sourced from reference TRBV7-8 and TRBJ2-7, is GAGVSQSPRYKVAKRGQDVALRCDPISGHVSLFWYQQALGQGPEFLTYFQNEAQLDKSGLPSDRFFAERPEGSVSTLKIQRTQQEDSAVYLCASSLPPSVEQYFGPGTRLTVT.

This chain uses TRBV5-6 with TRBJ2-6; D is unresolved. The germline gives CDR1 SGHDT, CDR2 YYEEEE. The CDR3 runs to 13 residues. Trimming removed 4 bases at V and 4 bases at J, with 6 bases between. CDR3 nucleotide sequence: TGTGCCAGCAGCGTGACAGGGGCCAACGTCCTGACTTTC. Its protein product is CASSVTGANVLTF.

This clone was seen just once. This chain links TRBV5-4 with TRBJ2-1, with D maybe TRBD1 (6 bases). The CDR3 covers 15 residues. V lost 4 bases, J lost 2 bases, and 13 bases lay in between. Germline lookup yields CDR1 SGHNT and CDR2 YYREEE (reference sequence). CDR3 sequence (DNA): TGTGCCAGCAGCCCCCAGGGGTCCCCCTACAATGAGCAGTTCTTC. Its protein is CASSPQGSPYNEQFF.

CDR3 sequence: CASSRTSGREETQYF. The CDR3 region has the DNA TGTGCCAGCAGCCGGACTAGCGGGAGGGAAGAGACCCAGTACTTC. This chain connects TRBV7-2 to TRBJ2-5, with 15 bases aligning to TRBD2. Germline V CDR1 and CDR2: SGHTA, FQGNSA. The CDR3 has 15 residues. V gave up 5 bases and J gave up 3 bases; unmatched junction bases: 1.